These 9 T cell receptor beta chains came from one sample sequenced in a study of blood T cell repertoires in COVID-19. The data were produced by immunoSEQ multiplex PCR, yet TCRdb's version contains in-frame clones alone and is incomplete. Seen here are 100,000 or so clones, around 87% observed once, and the top ten hold 11%. The sample taken for sequencing was peripheral blood. The source of these receptors is a woman aged 25 to 39 with acute or convalescent COVID-19.

The rearrangement links TRBV14 to TRBJ2-2; 10 bases match TRBD2. J lost 4 bases, V lost 2 bases, and 7 bases had no gene match. The CDR3 is made up of 17 amino acids. From germline, CDR1 is SGHDN and CDR2 FVKESK. The CDR3 coding sequence is TGTGCCAGCAGCCAACTAGCGGGGGTAATCGGCACCGGGGAGCTGTTTTTT. Protein sequence: CASSQLAGVIGTGELFF.

The V call is TRBV27, the J call TRBJ2-7; 8 bases match TRBD1. J gave up 0 bases and V 5 bases, and 3 bases lay outside the gene matches. The CDR3 has 14 residues. From germline, CDR1 is MNHEY and CDR2 SMNVEV (reference sequence). The CDR3 sequence: CASSPRGPSYEQYF. The CDR3 DNA is TGTGCCAGCAGTCCCAGGGGGCCCTCCTACGAGCAGTACTTC.

This clone appeared once. The V call is TRBV9, the J call TRBJ2-7; D is undetermined. This CDR3 is built from 13 residues. V shed 0 bases and J shed 5 bases, with 9 bases lying between them. Germline V gene sequence: CDR1 SGDLS, CDR2 YYNGEE. In nucleotides, the CDR3 is TGTGCCAGCAGCGTAGGTAGCAGCAACGAGCAGTACTTC. Translation gives CASSVGSSNEQYF.

The V gene is TRBV3-1 (or the pseudogene TRBV3-2), the J gene TRBJ2-7, with TRBD2 matching 8 bases. V was clipped by 5 bases and J by 4 bases; unmatched bases: 10. The germline CDR1 and CDR2 sequences are LGHDT and YNNKEL (reference sequence). The CDR3 contains 15 residues. The CDR3 protein is CASSLLAERPYEQYF. The CDR3 DNA follows: TGTGCCAGCAGCTTACTAGCGGAAAGGCCTTACGAGCAGTACTTC.

The chain carries TRBV9 and TRBJ1-5; perhaps TRBD1 as D (5 bases). The CDR3 runs to 14 residues. Trimming took 4 bases from V and 6 from J, leaving 14 bases between them. Germline lookup yields CDR1 SGDLS and CDR2 YYNGEE. CDR3 amino acids: CASSYRGDPQPQHF. CDR3 sequence (DNA): TGTGCCAGCAGCTACCGGGGGGATCCTCAGCCCCAGCATTTT.

This chain links TRBV7-8 with TRBJ1-1; no reliable D call. The V end lost 1 base, the J end lost 6 bases, and 15 bases lay between the germline ends. CDR3 size: 15 residues. Looked up from germline, CDR1 is SGHVS and CDR2 is FQNEAQ. The CDR3 nucleotides read TGTGCCAGCAGCTTAGGGTCCGGGATCGGGGCTGAAGCTTTCTTT. The encoded protein is CASSLGSGIGAEAFF.

The V and J genes are TRBV30 and TRBJ1-1; weak D call: TRBD1 (6 bases). Looked up from germline, CDR1 is GTSNPN and CDR2 is SVGIG (reference sequence). Trimming cost V 3 bases and J 4 bases, with 9 bases left between them. The CDR3 is 12 amino acids. The CDR3 here is CAWRKGGTEAFF. CDR3 nucleotide sequence: TGTGCCTGGAGAAAAGGGGGCACTGAAGCTTTCTTT. Supplemented by reference TRBV30 and TRBJ1-1, the full variable domain reads SQTIHQWPATLVQPVGSPLSLECTVEGTSNPNLYWYRQAAGRGLQLLFYSVGIGQISSEVPQNLSASRPQDRQFILSSKKLLLSDSGFYLCAWRKGGTEAFFGQGTRLTVV.

V is TRBV10-3 and J is TRBJ1-4; no definite D call. This CDR3 has 14 residues. Trimming shortened V by 5 bases and J by 0 bases, and 7 bases separated the two germline ends. Germline loops: CDR1 ENHRY, CDR2 SYGVKD. The CDR3 DNA follows: TGTGCCATCAGTCCAAGCCCAACTAATGAAAAACTGTTTTTT. Amino acids: CAISPSPTNEKLFF.

This chain links TRBV27 with TRBJ2-1; D is possibly TRBD2 (6 bases). CDR3 length equals 13 residues. Germline V CDR1 and CDR2: MNHEY, SMNVEV (reference sequence). The germline V and J ends were trimmed by 4 bases and 5 bases, with 9 bases remaining between them. In DNA form, the CDR3 reads TGTGCCAGCAGTTGGAGGGCTCACAATGAGCAGTTCTTC. Protein product: CASSWRAHNEQFF.